These 20 T cell receptor beta chains were sequenced from one sample in a study of OX40 agonist ivuxolimab in advanced cancers. Assay used: immunoSEQ multiplex PCR; TCRdb lists only in-frame clones, some missing. The sample holds 120,000 or so clones; over 85% are singletons and the top ten take approximately 0.15%. The sample was CD4+ or CD8+ T cells sorted from blood, taken in a trial of the OX40 agonist ivuxolimab. Receptors originate from an adult with an advanced solid tumor such as melanoma, head and neck, liver or kidney cancer.

This clone was seen once. This chain connects TRBV9 to TRBJ2-2, with D unclear. Germline V gives CDR1 SGDLS, CDR2 YYNGEE. Trimming took off 1 base at V and 4 bases at J, with 5 bases between the two ends. The CDR3 contains 13 residues. As DNA, the CDR3 is TGTGCCAGCAGCGTATTATCCACCGGGGAGCTGTTTTTT. Residues: CASSVLSTGELFF.

The chain is built from TRBV7-2 and TRBJ1-6; tentatively, D is TRBD1 (5 bases). This CDR3 has 15 residues. The ends were cut back, 5 bases at V and 0 bases at J, with 8 bases in the middle. Germline CDR1 is SGHTA and CDR2 is FQGNSA. The CDR3 reads CASSPGSSYNSPLHF. The CDR3 coding sequence is TGTGCCAGCAGCCCAGGGAGCTCCTATAATTCACCCCTCCACTTT.

The CDR3 spells CASRTRGRTYEQYF. CDR3 coding DNA: TGTGCCAGCAGAACCAGGGGGCGTACCTACGAGCAGTACTTC. The chain couples TRBV6-5 to TRBJ2-7; 8 positions agree with TRBD1. Looked up from germline, CDR1 is MNHEY and CDR2 is SVGAGI. The CDR3 is 14 amino acids. V was clipped by 6 bases and J by 2 bases; unmatched bases: 6.

V is TRBV4-3 and J is TRBJ1-4; 7 bases line up with TRBD1. The CDR3 extends over 13 amino acids. Trimming cost V 2 bases and J 8 bases; bases outside gene matches: 2. The V gene's germline CDR1 is LGHNA and CDR2 YSLEER. The DNA of the CDR3 is TGCGCCAGCAGCCAAACAGGGGTGGAAAAACTGTTTTTT. This encodes CASSQTGVEKLFF.

The CDR3: CASSLPNLANYGYTF. In nucleotides, the CDR3 is TGTGCCAGCAGCCTACCTAACCTGGCAAACTATGGCTACACCTTC. The rearrangement uses TRBV5-4 and TRBJ1-2; D ambiguous. Trimming shortened V by 4 bases and J by 2 bases, and 15 bases separated the two germline ends. In germline, CDR1 is SGHNT, CDR2 YYREEE (reference sequence). The CDR3 runs to 15 residues.

The chain combines TRBV19 with TRBJ2-1; D might be TRBD2 (5 bases). Germline lookup yields CDR1 LNHDA and CDR2 SQIVND (reference sequence). Deletions cut 3 bases from V and 3 bases from J, with 12 bases between. There are 15 residues in the CDR3. CDR3 DNA sequence: TGTGCCAGTAGTATTCAGGCGGGTAGCTACAATGAGCAGTTCTTC. Amino acids: CASSIQAGSYNEQFF.

The V call is TRBV7-9, the J call TRBJ2-3; D gene uncertain. Looked up from germline, CDR1 is SEHNR and CDR2 is FQNEAQ (reference sequence). Between the trimmed V and J ends, which lost 5 bases and 0 bases, there was a span of 9 bases. This CDR3 is 14 amino acids long. CDR3 loop: CASSPQTSTDTQYF. The CDR3 DNA follows: TGTGCCAGCAGCCCTCAGACTAGCACAGATACGCAGTATTTT.

J is TRBJ2-1 and V is TRBV7-3, with 8 bases identical to TRBD2. The CDR3 covers 15 residues. Germline V gene data show CDR1 as SGHTA and CDR2 as FQGTGA. The J segment lost 5 bases and the V segment lost 5 bases, leaving 8 bases of the junction unmatched. In nucleotides, the CDR3 is TGTGCCAGCAGCCGATCGGGGGGGCCTAACAATGAGCAGTTCTTC. It encodes CASSRSGGPNNEQFF.

The rearrangement uses TRBV7-2 and TRBJ2-5, with D perhaps matching TRBD1 (5 bases). Germline CDR1 reads SGHTA; CDR2 reads FQGNSA. Trimming removed 3 bases at V and 7 bases at J, with 9 bases between. The CDR3 contains 12 residues. CDR3: CASSLTATTQYF. Written as DNA, the CDR3 is TGTGCCAGCAGCTTGACAGCTACGACCCAGTACTTC.

The V and J genes are TRBV5-1 and TRBJ1-1, with D perhaps TRBD1 (5 bases). This CDR3 contains 14 residues. Germline V gene lookup returns CDR1 SGHRS and CDR2 YFSETQ. V was pared by 3 bases and J by 1 base, with 10 bases between. CDR3 loop: CASSWDQENTEAFF. DNA of the CDR3: TGCGCCAGCAGCTGGGACCAGGAGAACACTGAAGCTTTCTTT.

This chain connects TRBV5-6 to TRBJ1-5, with D perhaps matching TRBD1 (5 bases). The V and J ends lost 1 base and 6 bases respectively, with 14 bases between them. Germline V gene data show CDR1 as SGHDT and CDR2 as YYEEEE. The CDR3 covers 15 residues. The CDR3 region is CASSLFSGSGQPQHF. The CDR3 coding sequence is TGTGCCAGCAGCTTGTTTTCAGGGTCGGGTCAGCCCCAGCATTTT.

V gene TRBV2 combines with J gene TRBJ2-5, with 7 bases matching TRBD2. Germline loops: CDR1 SNHLY, CDR2 FYNNEI. CDR3 length: 14 amino acids. V shed 8 bases, J shed 1 base, and the junction held 7 bases outside the gene matches. CDR3 loop: CASGATSVQETQYF. The CDR3 DNA sequence: TGTGCCAGCGGGGCCACTAGCGTCCAAGAGACCCAGTACTTC.

This clone was picked up one time. This chain connects TRBV18 to TRBJ2-7; 7 bases are a match to TRBD1. V trimming: 3 bases; J trimming: 0 bases; junction bases outside the gene matches: 8. The germline V gene has CDR1 KGHSH and CDR2 LQKENI. The CDR3 loop spans 16 amino acids. For the CDR3, the DNA is TGTGCCAGCTCACCGATATCGACAGGGAGCTCCTACGAGCAGTACTTC. Amino acids: CASSPISTGSSYEQYF.

The CDR3 reads CASSLGPWGAEAFF. CDR3 DNA sequence: TGTGCCAGCAGTTTAGGGCCCTGGGGGGCTGAAGCTTTCTTT. This chain connects TRBV6-5 to TRBJ1-1; D perhaps matches TRBD1 (5 bases). The CDR3 extends over 14 amino acids. Per germline, CDR1 MNHEY and CDR2 SVGAGI. V lost 4 bases, J lost 6 bases, and 15 bases lay in between.

This clone was observed once. Here the CDR3 DNA reads TGTGCCAGCAGCCTTACTACTCAGACGAGCTCCTACAATGAGCAGTTCTTC. Protein: CASSLTTQTSSYNEQFF. The V gene is TRBV4-2, the J gene TRBJ2-1; D ambiguous. CDR3 length equals 17 residues. Deletions cut 4 bases from V and 0 bases from J, with 16 bases between. Germline V lookup: CDR1 LGHNA, CDR2 YNFKEQ.

The V call is TRBV19, the J call TRBJ2-1; 8 nucleotides agree with TRBD2. This CDR3 contains 15 residues. CDR1 and CDR2 (germline): LNHDA, SQIVND (reference sequence). V trimming: 7 bases; J trimming: 6 bases; junction bases outside the gene matches: 11. The CDR3 nucleotides are TGTGCCAGTAAAGAAGTAGCGGGAAGAACCAATGAGCAGTTCTTC. Translation gives CASKEVAGRTNEQFF.

This chain joins TRBV27 and TRBJ1-4; D remains unclear. The CDR3 contains 14 residues. CDR1 is MNHEY and CDR2 is SMNVEV in the germline V gene (reference sequence). V lost 5 bases, J lost 7 bases, and 14 bases lay in between. CDR3 loop: CASSPSSGREKLFF. CDR3 nucleotide sequence: TGTGCCAGCAGTCCCTCGTCGGGCCGTGAAAAACTGTTTTTT.

V is TRBV5-5 and J is TRBJ2-5; 9 bases agree with TRBD2. With V trimmed by 4 bases and J by 3 bases, 4 bases remained unmatched. The germline V gene encodes CDR1 SGHKS and CDR2 YYEKEE (reference sequence). The CDR3 spans 14 residues. The CDR3 region has the DNA TGTGCCAGCAGCCTCCGGACTAGCGAAGAGACCCAGTACTTC. Its translation is CASSLRTSEETQYF.

The CDR3 loop is CASSFRRLMDTQYF. CDR3 DNA sequence: TGTGCCAGCAGTTTCCGCCGACTAATGGATACGCAGTATTTT. The V gene is TRBV27, the J gene TRBJ2-3; TRBD2 is a possible D gene (5 bases). The germline V gene has CDR1 MNHEY and CDR2 SMNVEV (reference sequence). V was pared by 3 bases and J by 6 bases, with 13 bases between. This CDR3 is 14 amino acids long.

The rearrangement joins TRBV6-4 to TRBJ2-1; 11 bases agree with TRBD1. CDR1 MRHNA and CDR2 SNTAGT come from the germline V gene. Unmatched junction bases numbered 8, after V lost 6 bases and J lost 7 bases. The CDR3 has 15 amino acids. DNA of the CDR3: TGTGCCAGCAGCGCCGGGACAGGGGGGCGGAATGAGCAGTTCTTC. The encoded protein is CASSAGTGGRNEQFF.